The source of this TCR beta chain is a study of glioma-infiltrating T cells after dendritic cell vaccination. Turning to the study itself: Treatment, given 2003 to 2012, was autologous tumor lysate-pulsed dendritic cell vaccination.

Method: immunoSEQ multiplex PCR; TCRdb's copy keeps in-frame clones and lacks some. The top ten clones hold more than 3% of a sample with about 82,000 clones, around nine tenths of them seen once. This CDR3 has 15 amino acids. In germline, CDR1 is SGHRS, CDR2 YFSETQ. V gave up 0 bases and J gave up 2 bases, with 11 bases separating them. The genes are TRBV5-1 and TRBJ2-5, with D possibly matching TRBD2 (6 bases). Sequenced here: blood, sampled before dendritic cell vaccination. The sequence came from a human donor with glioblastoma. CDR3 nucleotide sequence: TGCGCCAGCAGCTTGGTTCAGGGAGGTCAAGAGACCCAGTACTTC. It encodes CASSLVQGGQETQYF.